These 17 T cell receptor beta chains were all obtained from the same sample, sequenced in a study of CD8+ T cells in alopecia areata. Treatment noted: oral pan-JAK inhibitor, 5-10 mg twice daily. cDNA reverse transcribed from extracted RNA served as the sequencing template. The table came from immunoSEQ multiplex PCR; TCRdb's copy has only in-frame clones and leaves some out. The data show about 87,000 clones, just over 70% seen once. The sequencing used CD8+ T cells sorted from blood, collected at week 44, from a patient treated with tofacitinib. The receptors were sampled from a human donor with alopecia areata.

The chain couples TRBV29-1 to TRBJ2-3, with unresolved D. Deletions cut 3 bases from V and 2 bases from J, with 9 bases between. CDR1 is SQVTM, CDR2 ANQGSEA, per germline. The CDR3 spans 13 residues. The CDR3 sequence is CSVEGSSTDTQYF. In nucleotides, the CDR3 is TGCAGCGTTGAGGGCAGCTCCACAGATACGCAGTATTTT.

V is TRBV7-9 and J is TRBJ2-2; weak D call: TRBD2 (6 bases). In germline, CDR1 is SEHNR, CDR2 FQNEAQ (reference sequence). CDR3 length: 14 amino acids. V was clipped by 3 bases and J by 6 bases, with 11 bases between them. CDR3 nucleotide sequence: TGTGCCAGCAGCTTTTCGAGGGAGGCCGGGGAGCTGTTTTTT. Translation gives CASSFSREAGELFF.

The rearrangement links TRBV19 to TRBJ1-1; D might be TRBD1 (6 bases). The CDR3 is 13 residues long. Trimming pared 1 base from V and 9 bases from J, leaving 12 bases between. Germline V gene sequence: CDR1 LNHDA, CDR2 SQIVND (reference sequence). CDR3 protein: CASSIARQDKAFF. The CDR3 DNA reads TGTGCCAGTAGTATAGCCAGACAGGACAAAGCTTTCTTT.

The V and J genes are TRBV4-3 and TRBJ2-7; the D gene is possibly TRBD1 (5 bases). Per the germline V gene, CDR1 is LGHNA and CDR2 is YSLEER. The CDR3 is 14 amino acids. V was pared by 0 bases and J by 4 bases, with 10 bases between. The CDR3 here is CASSQDSRGYEQYF. The CDR3 coding sequence is TGCGCCAGCAGCCAAGATAGTAGGGGTTACGAGCAGTACTTC.

This clone has only a few counts. J is TRBJ2-2 and V is TRBV5-1; tentatively, D is TRBD2 (5 bases). The CDR3 is 15 amino acids. Trimming removed 0 bases from V and 2 bases from J, with 8 bases in between. CDR1 is SGHRS, CDR2 YFSETQ, per germline. The CDR3 protein is CASSLVPGNTGELFF. In DNA, the CDR3 is TGCGCCAGCAGCTTGGTGCCGGGAAACACCGGGGAGCTGTTTTTT.

This clone was seen more than once but under ten times. This rearrangement joins TRBV4-3 to TRBJ1-5; D perhaps matches TRBD1 (5 bases). CDR1 LGHNA and CDR2 YSLEER come from the germline V gene. There are 13 residues in the CDR3. The V end was cut by 3 bases, the J end by 4 bases, with 7 bases between. CDR3 residues: CASSHDRNQPQHF. CDR3 DNA: TGCGCCAGCAGCCATGACAGAAATCAGCCCCAGCATTTT.

The chain joins TRBV5-1 to TRBJ2-1; D gene ambiguous. Looked up from germline, CDR1 is SGHRS and CDR2 is YFSETQ. The CDR3 spans 16 residues. Trimming pared 4 bases from V and 3 bases from J, leaving 17 bases between. As DNA, the CDR3 is TGCGCCAGCAGCCCCCAACGTGGAGTAGACTACAATGAGCAGTTCTTC. It yields the protein CASSPQRGVDYNEQFF.

In its sample, this clone was seen a few times. J is TRBJ2-7 and V is TRBV29-1; D not resolved. The CDR3 sequence is 12 residues long. The germline V and J ends were trimmed by 4 bases and 2 bases, with 9 bases remaining between them. Germline V gene data show CDR1 as SQVTM and CDR2 as ANQGSEA. The CDR3 region has the DNA TGCAGCGTTGTCGGCCCGGCCTACGAGCAGTACTTC. Its translation: CSVVGPAYEQYF.

The chain employs TRBV30 and TRBJ1-6; possibly TRBD1 for D (5 bases). The CDR3 is made up of 15 amino acids. Trimming pared 4 bases from V and 8 bases from J, leaving 18 bases between. Per germline, CDR1 GTSNPN and CDR2 SVGIG (reference sequence). CDR3 amino acids: CAWNRGQSADSPLHF. CDR3 nucleotide sequence: TGTGCCTGGAATCGGGGCCAATCTGCGGATTCACCCCTCCACTTT.

The chain couples TRBV29-1 to TRBJ2-4; maybe TRBD2 (6 bases). Germline loops: CDR1 SQVTM, CDR2 ANQGSEA. The CDR3 loop spans 14 amino acids. Trimming removed 7 bases at V and 1 base at J, with 14 bases between. CDR3 DNA sequence: TGCAGCGCCCGCGGAGGGGTCGCCAAAAACATTCAGTACTTC. It encodes CSARGGVAKNIQYF.

The V and J genes are TRBV5-1 and TRBJ2-7; D not resolved. Germline V gene lookup returns CDR1 SGHRS and CDR2 YFSETQ. The CDR3 consists of 12 residues. V lost 4 bases, J lost 5 bases, and 10 bases lay in between. CDR3 region: CASSPDKNEQYF. The CDR3 DNA reads TGCGCCAGCAGCCCAGACAAGAACGAGCAGTACTTC.

The chain carries TRBV19 and TRBJ1-2; a possible D gene is TRBD1 (5 bases). Trimming stripped 3 bases from V and 1 base from J, with 9 bases between. Germline-derived CDR1 and CDR2 are LNHDA and SQIVND (reference sequence). There are 14 residues in the CDR3. CDR3 sequence (DNA): TGTGCCAGTAGTATGGAAAGGGGTAACTATGGCTACACCTTC. Its translation: CASSMERGNYGYTF.

This clone was observed a handful of times. The genes are TRBV7-9 and TRBJ1-2; D is unclear. Germline V CDR1 and CDR2: SEHNR, FQNEAQ (reference sequence). The ends were cut back, 0 bases at V and 8 bases at J, with 13 bases in the middle. The CDR3 totals 14 residues. The CDR3 spells CASSLARPSQGYTF. For the CDR3, the DNA is TGTGCCAGCAGCTTAGCGCGCCCCAGCCAGGGCTACACCTTC. Drawing the rest from reference TRBV7-9 and TRBJ1-2, the complete variable domain is DTGVSQNPRHKITKRGQNVTFRCDPISEHNRLYWYRQTLGQGPEFLTYFQNEAQLEKSRLLSDRFSAERPKGSFSTLEIQRTEQGDSAMYLCASSLARPSQGYTFGSGTRLTVV.

This clone has a handful of counts. The chain uses TRBV7-2 and TRBJ1-4; D ambiguous. Germline V gene sequence: CDR1 SGHTA, CDR2 FQGNSA. CDR3 size: 15 residues. The V end was cut by 5 bases, the J end by 0 bases, with 10 bases between. CDR3 loop: CASSLSGATNEKLFF. The CDR3 DNA is TGTGCCAGCAGCCTGAGTGGAGCAACTAATGAAAAACTGTTTTTT.

The rearrangement joins TRBV13 to TRBJ2-7; D may match TRBD1 or TRBD2 (6 bases each). With 3 bases removed from V and 2 bases from J, the gap between germline ends came to 11 bases. This CDR3 is 14 amino acids long. The germline V gene has CDR1 PRHDT and CDR2 FYEKMQ (reference sequence). The DNA for the CDR3 is TGTGCCAGCAGCTTGGGGGGCGAGGCCTACGAGCAGTACTTC. The encoded protein is CASSLGGEAYEQYF.

The chain employs TRBV6-5 and TRBJ1-6; a possible D gene is TRBD1 (5 bases). Trimming cost V 0 bases and J 10 bases, with 10 bases left between them. The CDR3 is 14 amino acids. CDR1 MNHEY and CDR2 SVGAGI come from the germline V gene. CDR3 loop: CASSYSEGSSPLHF. Written as DNA, the CDR3 is TGTGCCAGCAGTTACTCCGAGGGGTCGTCACCCCTCCACTTT.

CDR3 nucleotide sequence: TGTGCCATCAGCTCCGACAGTAGCAATCAGCCCCAGCATTTT. Its translation: CAISSDSSNQPQHF. The rearrangement joins TRBV10-3 to TRBJ1-5, with D tentatively TRBD1 (5 bases). The CDR3 sequence is 14 residues long. V lost 6 bases, J lost 0 bases, and 9 bases lay in between. The V gene's germline CDR1 is ENHRY and CDR2 SYGVKD.